This TCR beta chain originates from a study of post-analysis software for immune sequencing data. Regarding the study as a whole: There were four or five TRBV segments more frequent in patients than controls, and TRBV5-6, TRBV5-1 and TRBV20-1 were among them.

The TCR beta cDNA libraries carried unique molecular identifiers. Input populations of about 0.95 to 10 million T cells gave rise to 500,000 or so cDNA molecules. TCRdb re-analysed the PCR reads in MiXCR, keeping a single row per CDR3 protein. The data contain hundreds of thousands of distinct CDR3 sequences, approximately 46% of them seen just once; the ten biggest clones take up around 10%. Germline values: CDR1 SGHVS, CDR2 FNYEAQ. J was trimmed by 2 bases and V by 3 bases; bases with no gene match: 2. This CDR3 is 16 amino acids long. On this clonotype itself: The antigen remains undetermined.

The sequenced sample was blood. This chain joins TRBV7-6 and TRBJ2-3; 13 bases are a match to TRBD2. The source of this sequence is a girl aged 10-17 years with multiple sclerosis. Written as DNA, the CDR3 is TGTGCCAGCAGCTTGGGGACTAGCGGGATCACAGATACGCAGTATTTT. It is translated as CASSLGTSGITDTQYF.